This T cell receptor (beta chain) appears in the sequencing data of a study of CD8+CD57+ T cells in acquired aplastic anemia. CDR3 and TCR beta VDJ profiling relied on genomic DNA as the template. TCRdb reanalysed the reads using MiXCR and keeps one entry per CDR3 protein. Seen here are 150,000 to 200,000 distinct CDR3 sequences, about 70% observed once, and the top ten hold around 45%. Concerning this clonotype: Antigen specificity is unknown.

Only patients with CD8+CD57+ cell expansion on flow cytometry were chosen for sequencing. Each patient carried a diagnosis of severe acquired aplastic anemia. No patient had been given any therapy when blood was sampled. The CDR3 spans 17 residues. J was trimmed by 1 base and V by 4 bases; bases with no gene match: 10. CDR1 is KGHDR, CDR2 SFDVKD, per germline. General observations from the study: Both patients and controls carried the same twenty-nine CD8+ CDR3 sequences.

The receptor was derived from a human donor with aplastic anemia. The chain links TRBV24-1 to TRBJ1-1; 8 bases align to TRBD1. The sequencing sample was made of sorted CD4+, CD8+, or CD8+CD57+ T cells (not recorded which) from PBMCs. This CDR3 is CATSDHGQGLKNTEAFF. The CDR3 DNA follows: TGTGCCACCAGTGACCACGGACAGGGATTGAAGAACACTGAAGCTTTCTTT.